These 8 T cell receptor beta chains originate from one sample sequenced in a study of blood T cells in healthy people across ages (dated by TCRdb to about 2015). Receptor amplification or capture employed 5' RACE. Sequencing was carried out with an Illumina HiSeq 2500. A second PCR of about 7 to 12 cycles was run with a J-beta primer mix and a sample-barcoded 5' primer. TCRdb reworked the public reads: Q25 trimming with fastp, MiXCR clone assembly, productive beta chains retained. Records with the same CDR3 protein are collapsed into one entry carrying the most frequent genes and DNA. The sample yields 710,000 or so distinct CDR3 sequences; roughly 32% were counted once. Of the sample, 15% is held by the ten largest clones. The sequenced sample consisted of blood. All receptors come from a woman over 75 in good health. Donor details come from another sample of the same person, matched by shared clones.

This clonotype was found once. A much bigger clone sits one base away, suggesting this may be a read error. This rearrangement joins TRBV6-2 or TRBV6-3 to TRBJ1-4; tentative D call: TRBD1 (5 bases). Germline V gene lookup returns CDR1 MNHEY and CDR2 SVGEGT. The CDR3 extends over 11 amino acids. The CDR3 nucleotides are TGTGCCGGCAGAGATTTCGACAGCCTGTTTTTT. Translation gives CAGRDFDSLFF.

This rearrangement joins TRBV6-5 to TRBJ1-3; unclear D gene. Germline loops: CDR1 MNHEY, CDR2 SVGAGI. V lost 6 bases, J lost 1 base, and 13 bases lay in between. The CDR3 totals 15 residues. CDR3 in amino acids: CASSRVLRSGNTIYF. CDR3 in DNA: TGTGCCAGCAGCCGGGTGCTTAGATCTGGAAACACCATATATTTT.

This clonotype was counted at least ten times. The chain uses TRBV5-1 and TRBJ2-5; D possibly corresponds to TRBD1 (6 bases). CDR3 length: 16 amino acids. Trimming took off 1 base at V and 2 bases at J, with 15 bases between the two ends. Germline V gene sequence: CDR1 SGHRS, CDR2 YFSETQ. The CDR3 sequence is CASSLSTGRRQETQYF. Written as DNA, the CDR3 is TGCGCCAGCAGCTTGTCCACAGGGAGAAGGCAAGAGACCCAGTACTTC.

This chain uses TRBV6-5 with TRBJ2-6; D gene unclear. The CDR3 runs to 15 residues. Germline assignment: CDR1 MNHEY and CDR2 SVGAGI. V was pared by 7 bases and J by 0 bases, with 10 bases between. CDR3 residues: CASKNRASGANVLTF. CDR3 nucleotide sequence: TGTGCCAGCAAAAACAGAGCCTCTGGGGCCAACGTCCTGACTTTC.

The V call is TRBV5-5, the J call TRBJ1-1; a possible D gene is TRBD1 (5 bases). This CDR3 has 17 amino acids. Germline loops: CDR1 SGHKS, CDR2 YYEKEE (reference sequence). With 3 bases removed from V and 5 bases from J, the gap between germline ends came to 23 bases. The CDR3 loop is CASSSFAGKGWGTEAFF. CDR3 DNA sequence: TGTGCCAGCAGCTCATTCGCGGGGAAAGGGTGGGGGACTGAAGCTTTCTTT.

The sample holds many counts of this clonotype. The CDR3 coding sequence is TGTGCCAGCAGCTTATCCAGCCTAGCGGTGTTCAATGAGCAGTTCTTC. It specifies CASSLSSLAVFNEQFF. V usage is TRBV7-9 and J usage is TRBJ2-1; 7 bases align to TRBD2. The CDR3 is made up of 16 amino acids. Trimming removed 2 bases from V and 6 bases from J; junction bases left unmatched: 10. Germline values: CDR1 SEHNR, CDR2 FQNEAQ (reference sequence).

This clonotype was detected many times. The chain joins TRBV20-1 to TRBJ2-1, with 11 positions matching TRBD2. The CDR3 runs to 14 residues. Losses at the gene ends were 3 bases for V and 4 bases for J; bases not matched to a gene: 2. Looked up from germline, CDR1 is DFQATT and CDR2 is SNEGSKA (reference sequence). The CDR3 reads CSASRLAGYNEQFF. The CDR3 DNA is TGCAGTGCTAGTAGACTAGCGGGGTACAATGAGCAGTTCTTC.

This clonotype was recorded many times. The chain has TRBV4-3 and TRBJ2-7, with 8 bases that match TRBD2. The CDR3 contains 15 residues. The germline gives CDR1 LGHNA, CDR2 YSLEER. V gave up 0 bases and J gave up 3 bases; unmatched junction bases: 4. CDR3 DNA: TGCGCCAGCAGCCAAGAATGGGGACTAGGCTACGAGCAGTACTTC. This translates into CASSQEWGLGYEQYF.